This T cell receptor (beta chain) was recorded in a study of PD-1 blockade in classical Hodgkin lymphoma. Study outcomes and limitations: CD8+ TCR diversity did not rise significantly by C4D1, unlike CD4+.

Time point denoted: cycle 4 day 1 (C4D1), after less than seven weeks of nivolumab. Brentuximab vedotin exposure varied, and every patient relapsed after autologous stem cell transplantation. Generated by immunoSEQ multiplex PCR, the TCRdb table keeps only in-frame clones and is missing some. The sample lists tens of thousands of clones; 60% to 70% were seen once. Points on this clone: Its antigen is not identified.

Germline assignment: CDR1 MNHEY and CDR2 SMNVEV (reference sequence). Trimming cost V 3 bases and J 4 bases; bases outside gene matches: 11. The CDR3 is 16 amino acids. Sequenced here: peripheral blood mononuclear cells (PBMCs), sampled before the fourth cycle of nivolumab. The chain is built from TRBV27 and TRBJ2-7, with 8 bases that match TRBD2. This TCR was sampled from a human donor with classical Hodgkin lymphoma. CDR3 residues: CASSLGIVASGYEQYF. The CDR3 DNA follows: TGTGCCAGCAGTTTGGGTATCGTGGCTAGCGGGTACGAGCAGTACTTC.